The 22 T cell receptor beta chains in this list originate from one sample, sequenced in a study of post-analysis software for immune sequencing data. Unique molecular identifiers had been added to the TCR beta cDNA libraries. TCRdb processed the PCR reads anew with MiXCR; each CDR3 protein has one entry. The data show fewer than 550,000 distinct CDR3 sequences, with 34% seen just once and less than 6% held by the top ten. For these receptors, no antigen is known. Study-wide points: Controls showed lower frequencies than patients for 5 or 6 TRBV segments, and TRBV5-6, TRBV5-1 and TRBV20-1 were among these.

The specimen sequenced was blood. The receptors were gathered from a girl aged 2 to 17 with multiple sclerosis.

As for this clonotype: The junction departs from germline at one end; a sequencing error may be responsible. The V gene is TRBV4-1, the J gene TRBJ2-7; the D is unclear. The length of the CDR3 is 13 residues. Germline CDR1 is MGHRA and CDR2 is YSYEKL. DNA for the CDR3: TGCGCCAACAGCCAAGATCTCCCTCGGGCGCAGTACTTC. Amino acid sequence: CANSQDLPRAQYF.

This clonotype has more than one count but fewer than ten. The gene calls are TRBV5-6 and TRBJ1-2, with D perhaps matching TRBD1 (5 bases). Germline V gene lookup returns CDR1 SGHDT and CDR2 YYEEEE. Trimming shortened V by 4 bases and J by 6 bases, and 10 bases separated the two germline ends. The CDR3 extends over 12 amino acids. The CDR3 protein is CASSPGRNGYTF. In DNA form, the CDR3 reads TGTGCCAGCAGCCCGGGACGGAATGGCTACACCTTC.

The V call is TRBV5-1, the J call TRBJ2-3, with 7 bases identical to TRBD1. Germline V gives CDR1 SGHRS, CDR2 YFSETQ. The trim removed 5 bases at V and 2 bases at J, leaving 14 bases unmatched. This CDR3 spans 17 amino acids. The DNA for the CDR3 is TGCGCCAGCAGTTCGCCCTCAGGTGGACAGGCCACAGATACGCAGTATTTT. Translated: CASSSPSGGQATDTQYF.

Only a few counts were recorded for this clonotype. This rearrangement joins TRBV7-3 to TRBJ2-5; D is tentatively TRBD1 or TRBD2 (6 bases each). Germline V gene data show CDR1 as SGHTA and CDR2 as FQGTGA. CDR3 length: 13 amino acids. Trimming took 5 bases from V and 5 from J, leaving 12 bases between them. The CDR3 DNA reads TGTGCCAGCAGCACACAGGGAGGCGAGACCCAGTACTTC. Amino acid sequence: CASSTQGGETQYF.

This clonotype was recorded only once. The chain couples TRBV11-2 to TRBJ1-5; weak D call: TRBD1 (5 bases). Trimming removed 1 base from V and 4 bases from J, with 14 bases in between. The germline CDR1 and CDR2 sequences are SGHAT and FQNNGV. The CDR3 extends over 16 amino acids. The CDR3 spells CASSLGRGVGNQPQHF. CDR3 DNA sequence: TGTGCCAGCAGCTTAGGAAGGGGTGTGGGGAATCAGCCCCAGCATTTT.

The rearrangement uses TRBV4-1 and TRBJ2-1; 7 bases agree with TRBD2. CDR1 and CDR2 from the germline V gene are MGHRA and YSYEKL. Trimming removed 4 bases from V and 5 bases from J; junction bases left unmatched: 8. The CDR3 contains 15 residues. Here the CDR3 reads CASSPQTSTHNEQFF. CDR3 coding DNA: TGCGCCAGCAGCCCACAGACTAGCACGCACAATGAGCAGTTCTTC.

This clonotype appeared once. The chain joins TRBV9 to TRBJ2-3; TRBD2 is a possible D gene (6 bases). Germline V gene data show CDR1 as SGDLS and CDR2 as YYNGEE. The CDR3 covers 18 residues. V was pared by 3 bases and J by 4 bases, with 24 bases between. Here the CDR3 reads CASSAPRVAAPSADTQYF. The CDR3 nucleotides read TGTGCCAGCAGCGCCCCACGCGTAGCGGCCCCTTCCGCAGATACGCAGTATTTT.

This clonotype was counted ten times or more. The chain combines TRBV7-2 with TRBJ2-5; 9 nucleotides agree with TRBD1. After removal of 1 base from V and 5 bases from J, the junction contained 11 bases not matched to a gene. The CDR3 has 17 amino acids. CDR1 is SGHTA and CDR2 is FQGNSA in the germline V gene. The CDR3 DNA reads TGTGCCAGCAGCTTAGGCTTTCTACAGGGGGCCGGGGAGACCCAGTACTTC. This gives the protein CASSLGFLQGAGETQYF.

The V and J genes are TRBV4-2 and TRBJ2-3; unclear D gene. V was trimmed by 4 bases and J by 0 bases, leaving 8 bases between them. Per germline, CDR1 LGHNA and CDR2 YNFKEQ. The CDR3 sequence is 14 residues long. The CDR3 DNA is TGTGCCAGCAGCCCCAGGTTTAGCACAGATACGCAGTATTTT. Translation gives CASSPRFSTDTQYF.

This clonotype was counted only a few times. J is TRBJ2-1 and V is TRBV19; D is perhaps TRBD2 (5 bases). V lost 10 bases, J lost 3 bases, and 10 bases lay in between. The CDR3 is 12 amino acids. In germline, CDR1 is LNHDA, CDR2 SQIVND (reference sequence). CDR3 region: CATARGYNEQFF. The DNA of the CDR3 is TGTGCCACCGCACGGGGCTACAATGAGCAGTTCTTC.

J is TRBJ2-1 and V is TRBV4-1, with a possible D match to TRBD2 (6 bases). The CDR3 has 15 amino acids. Germline CDR1 and CDR2: MGHRA and YSYEKL. Trimming pared 0 bases from V and 4 bases from J, leaving 10 bases between. CDR3 protein: CASSQELAWYNEQFF. DNA of the CDR3: TGCGCCAGCAGCCAAGAGCTAGCGTGGTACAATGAGCAGTTCTTC.

The chain links TRBV11-2 to TRBJ1-2, with 7 bases lining up with TRBD1. Germline V gene sequence: CDR1 SGHAT, CDR2 FQNNGV. The CDR3 covers 15 residues. The trim removed 6 bases at V and 6 bases at J, leaving 13 bases unmatched. This CDR3 is CASSSRTGRGNGYTF. The CDR3 DNA reads as TGTGCCAGCAGTTCTAGAACGGGCAGGGGGAATGGCTACACCTTC.

A few counts support this clonotype. This chain's CDR3 is CASSLSSFGQETQYF. The DNA for the CDR3 is TGTGCCAGCAGCTTAAGTAGTTTCGGGCAAGAGACCCAGTACTTC. The chain couples TRBV11-2 to TRBJ2-5; no definite D call. Trimming removed 2 bases from V and 2 bases from J, with 12 bases in between. Germline V gives CDR1 SGHAT, CDR2 FQNNGV. The CDR3 is made up of 15 amino acids.

This clonotype has just a few counts. The chain employs TRBV5-1 and TRBJ1-1, with no clear D. This CDR3 is built from 13 residues. CDR1 and CDR2 (germline): SGHRS, YFSETQ. V shed 4 bases and J shed 5 bases, with 12 bases lying between them. The DNA for the CDR3 is TGCGCCAGCAGCCCGGTGGGTCGGACTGAAGCTTTCTTT. Amino acid sequence: CASSPVGRTEAFF.

The chain links TRBV6-1 to TRBJ2-5; 8 nucleotides match TRBD2. Trimming took 4 bases from V and 3 from J; bases not matched to a gene: 4. CDR1 and CDR2 from the germline V gene are MNHNS and SASEGT. This CDR3 is 14 amino acids long. The CDR3 here is CASSAGLAKETQYF. In nucleotides, the CDR3 is TGTGCCAGCAGTGCCGGACTAGCTAAAGAGACCCAGTACTTC.

This chain links TRBV5-1 with TRBJ1-5, with no clear D. This CDR3 region has 13 residues. V gave up 2 bases and J gave up 12 bases, with 15 bases separating them. The germline V gene has CDR1 SGHRS and CDR2 YFSETQ. CDR3: CASSFEPGGDQHF. The CDR3 region has the DNA TGCGCCAGCAGCTTTGAGCCGGGAGGAGACCAGCATTTT.

The V call is TRBV20-1, the J call TRBJ2-3; D possibly corresponds to TRBD2 (6 bases). Germline CDR1 reads DFQATT; CDR2 reads SNEGSKA (reference sequence). V was pared by 5 bases and J by 4 bases, with 13 bases between. This CDR3 has 13 residues. The CDR3 DNA follows: TGCAGTGCTCCAAGGACTAAAGCAGATACGCAGTATTTT. It is translated as CSAPRTKADTQYF.

This clonotype was detected a few times. The chain couples TRBV20-1 to TRBJ2-2; possibly TRBD2 for D (5 bases). V lost 3 bases and J 7 bases, leaving 18 bases between the germline ends. The CDR3 runs 15 residues. Germline V gives CDR1 DFQATT, CDR2 SNEGSKA (reference sequence). CDR3 in amino acids: CSASEARGLIGELFF. The DNA of the CDR3 is TGCAGTGCTAGTGAGGCACGTGGACTGATCGGGGAGCTGTTTTTT.

The chain combines TRBV6-2 or TRBV6-3 with TRBJ1-2, with TRBD1 matching over 7 bases. V shed 8 bases, J shed 3 bases, and the junction held 9 bases outside the gene matches. CDR1 is MNHEY, CDR2 SVGEGT, per germline. CDR3 size: 14 residues. This CDR3 reads CASRPQGEDYGYTF. The CDR3 nucleotides read TGTGCCAGCCGGCCTCAGGGGGAGGACTATGGCTACACCTTC.

The CDR3 reads CASSRRTGGVDSNQPQHF. The CDR3 DNA sequence: TGTGCCAGCAGCCGCCGGACAGGGGGGGTCGATAGCAATCAGCCCCAGCATTTT. The chain uses TRBV5-6 and TRBJ1-5, with 10 nucleotides matching TRBD1. This CDR3 is 18 amino acids long. Germline CDR1 SGHDT, CDR2 YYEEEE. V gave up 4 bases and J gave up 0 bases; unmatched junction bases: 10.

On this clonotype itself: This could be a read error, since a much larger clone is one nucleotide away. The genes are TRBV7-3 and TRBJ2-5; D call uncertain. CDR3 size: 13 residues. The germline V gene has CDR1 SGHTA and CDR2 FQGTGA. Here the CDR3 reads CAISLDQSETQYF. CDR3 bases: TGTGCCATCAGCTTAGACCAGTCAGAGACCCAGTACTTC.

The chain links TRBV7-2 to TRBJ2-1; D may correspond to TRBD1 or TRBD2 (5 bases each). Germline V gene lookup returns CDR1 SGHTA and CDR2 FQGNSA. Trimming left V 3 bases short and J 8 bases short, with 11 bases between. The CDR3 is 13 residues long. CDR3 loop: CASSLGPRDEQFF. DNA of the CDR3: TGTGCCAGCAGCTTGGGGCCGAGGGATGAGCAGTTCTTC.